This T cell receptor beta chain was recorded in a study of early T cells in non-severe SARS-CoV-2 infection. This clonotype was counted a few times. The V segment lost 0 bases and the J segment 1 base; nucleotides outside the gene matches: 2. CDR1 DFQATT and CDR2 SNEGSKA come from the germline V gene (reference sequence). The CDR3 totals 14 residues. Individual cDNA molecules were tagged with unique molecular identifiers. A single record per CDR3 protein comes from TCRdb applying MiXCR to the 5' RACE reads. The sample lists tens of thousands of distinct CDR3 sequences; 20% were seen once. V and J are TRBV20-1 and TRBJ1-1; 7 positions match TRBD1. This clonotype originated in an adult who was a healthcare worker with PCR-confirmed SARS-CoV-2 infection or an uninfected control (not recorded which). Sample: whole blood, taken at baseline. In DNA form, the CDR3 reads TGCAGTGCTAGAGAGGGGACAGCGAACACTGAAGCTTTCTTT. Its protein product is CSAREGTANTEAFF.